The entry that follows covers one T cell receptor (beta chain) sequence. The entry originates in a study of blood T cell repertoires in COVID-19. Study context: Spain, Italy and the United States supplied samples that represented acute and convalescent COVID-19. PBMCs, B-cell-depleted T cells, or T cells provided the cDNA or gDNA that made up the material.

Patients at the Seattle site were enrolled during active infection and followed longitudinally. As originally analysed: It was from reference gene primer amplification that nucleated cell counts were estimated. Generated by immunoSEQ multiplex PCR, the TCRdb table keeps only in-frame clones and is missing some. V and J calls and clone size are given by that table; D and trimming were obtained from the DNA. Of fewer than 400,000 clones in the sample, 75% to 90% were seen once. V shed 2 bases and J 1 base; nucleotides not matched to a gene: 2. Looked up from germline, CDR1 is KGHSH and CDR2 is LQKENI. The CDR3 has 14 residues.

The sample taken for sequencing was peripheral blood. The clonotype comes from a woman aged 25 to 45 with COVID-19, enrolled during active disease. The V gene is TRBV18, the J gene TRBJ2-7; the match to TRBD1 covers 7 bases. In DNA, the CDR3 is TGTGCCAGCTCACCATCGACAGGGTCCTACGAGCAGTACTTC. Its protein is CASSPSTGSYEQYF.